These 17 T cell receptor beta chains originate from one sample sequenced in a study of follicular helper T cells after annual influenza vaccination. Documented time point: 2015-2016 season, 7 days after influenza vaccination. TCRdb's copy holds only in-frame clones and misses some; the assay was immunoSEQ multiplex PCR. The sample shows over 8,500 clones, around 86% of them seen only once. This material consisted of CXCR5+ CD38- circulating T follicular helper cells from blood, taken 7 days after influenza vaccination. The subset denotes: circulating Tfh, non-naive CD4+CXCR5+PD-1+ (ICOS+CD38+ or ICOS-CD38-). The source of these receptors is an adult who received the influenza vaccine.

The genes are TRBV7-3 and TRBJ2-3, with D tentatively TRBD1 or TRBD2 (5 bases each). The germline V gene has CDR1 SGHTA and CDR2 FQGTGA. The V and J ends lost 6 bases and 0 bases respectively, with 13 bases between them. The CDR3 covers 15 residues. The CDR3 bases are TGTGCCAGCAGAGAGGGGTCGCATAGCACAGATACGCAGTATTTT. Residues: CASREGSHSTDTQYF.

The rearrangement links TRBV10-3 to TRBJ2-5; TRBD1 or TRBD2 may be the D gene (5 bases each). The CDR3 extends over 13 amino acids. Trimming cost V 8 bases and J 2 bases, with 12 bases left between them. Germline-derived CDR1 and CDR2 are ENHRY and SYGVKD. Written as DNA, the CDR3 is TGTGCCATCTCCGAGGGACCGCAAGAGACCCAGTACTTC. This translates into CAISEGPQETQYF.

V gene TRBV29-1 combines with J gene TRBJ2-3, with 15 bases fitting TRBD2. The CDR3 loop spans 16 amino acids. The germline CDR1 and CDR2 sequences are SQVTM and ANQGSEA. V shed 7 bases and J 3 bases; nucleotides not matched to a gene: 8. The CDR3 bases are TGCAGCGCATCCGGGACTAGCGGGGGGACGACAGATACGCAGTATTTT. Amino acids: CSASGTSGGTTDTQYF.

The table lists this clone with a few counts. The chain combines TRBV6-1 with TRBJ1-2, with D tentatively TRBD1 (5 bases). The germline V gene has CDR1 MNHNS and CDR2 SASEGT. This CDR3 is 18 amino acids long. The V end lost 0 bases, the J end lost 5 bases, and 22 bases lay between the germline ends. CDR3 coding DNA: TGTGCCAGCAGTGAAGCCTCGGCAGGGTGGTCTGGGGTATATGGCTACACCTTC. It is translated as CASSEASAGWSGVYGYTF.

The chain recombines TRBV5-4 with TRBJ2-5; D uncertain. Germline loops: CDR1 SGHNT, CDR2 YYREEE (reference sequence). The CDR3 contains 14 residues. V lost 3 bases and J lost 3, with 12 bases in between. The CDR3 DNA follows: TGTGCCAGCAGCTCGATGTCTCTCAAAGAGACCCAGTACTTC. It is translated as CASSSMSLKETQYF.

This clone was seen a handful of times. The chain links TRBV30 to TRBJ1-6; D call uncertain. Germline CDR1 GTSNPN, CDR2 SVGIG (reference sequence). The CDR3 is 14 residues long. The ends were cut back, 3 bases at V and 7 bases at J, with 13 bases in the middle. The CDR3 here is CAWSRDGNNSPLHF. The CDR3 coding sequence is TGTGCCTGGAGCCGAGACGGAAACAATTCACCCCTCCACTTT.

Comments on this clone: An end of the junction differs from the germline gene, which may be a read error. This rearrangement joins TRBV2 to TRBJ2-2; 9 bases line up with TRBD1. Germline CDR1 reads SNHLY; CDR2 reads FYNNEI. The CDR3 runs 15 residues. CDR3 residues: CASSQGTGNPGELFF. In nucleotides, the CDR3 is TGTGCCAGCAGCCAAGGGACAGGGAACCCCGGGGAGCTGTTTTTT.

The CDR3 sequence is CASSQGGVTHYGYTF. CDR3 DNA: TGTGCCAGCAGCCAAGGGGGGGTTACCCACTATGGCTACACCTTC. The rearrangement links TRBV4-2 to TRBJ1-2, with a possible D match to TRBD1 (5 bases). V shed 1 base and J shed 3 bases, with 12 bases lying between them. The germline CDR1 and CDR2 sequences are LGHNA and YNFKEQ. This CDR3 contains 15 residues.

The chain employs TRBV20-1 and TRBJ2-5; D is unresolved. V was cut by 5 bases and J by 3 bases, with 4 bases left in between. The CDR3 is 10 residues long. Germline-derived CDR1 and CDR2 are DFQATT and SNEGSKA (reference sequence). The chain's CDR3 is CSADEETQYF. CDR3 in DNA: TGCAGTGCTGATGAAGAGACCCAGTACTTC.

Regarding this clone: The identical CDR3 is also encoded by other nucleotide sequences in the sample. V gene TRBV7-2 combines with J gene TRBJ2-3; no reliable D call. The germline V and J ends were trimmed by 5 bases and 2 bases, with 5 bases remaining between them. Germline V gene sequence: CDR1 SGHTA, CDR2 FQGNSA. CDR3 length: 12 residues. The CDR3 coding sequence is TGTGCCAGCAGCCCGCCCACAGATACGCAGTATTTT. Amino acid sequence: CASSPPTDTQYF. Drawing the rest from reference TRBV7-2 and TRBJ2-3, the complete variable domain is GAGVSQSPSNKVTEKGKDVELRCDPISGHTALYWYRQSLGQGLEFLIYFQGNSAPDKSGLPSDRFSAERTGGSVSTLTIQRTQQEDSAVYLCASSPPTDTQYFGPGTRLTVL.

The chain uses TRBV5-1 and TRBJ1-4; D gene ambiguous. The CDR3 has 14 amino acids. Germline assignment: CDR1 SGHRS and CDR2 YFSETQ. Trimming took off 6 bases at V and 0 bases at J, with 9 bases between the two ends. The CDR3 loop reads CASTETATNEKLFF. For the CDR3, the DNA is TGCGCCAGCACTGAAACTGCAACTAATGAAAAACTGTTTTTT.

The rearrangement uses TRBV4-2 and TRBJ1-2; D possibly corresponds to TRBD1 (5 bases). The CDR3 consists of 16 residues. Trimming stripped 1 base from V and 5 bases from J, with 17 bases between. CDR1 and CDR2 (germline): LGHNA, YNFKEQ. Written as DNA, the CDR3 is TGTGCCAGCAGCCAAGTCATCGACAGTGGGGTGTATGGCTACACCTTC. This codes for CASSQVIDSGVYGYTF.

The chain is built from TRBV10-1 and TRBJ1-5; TRBD1 might be the D (6 bases). Trimming removed 10 bases from V and 0 bases from J, with 16 bases in between. This CDR3 region has 15 residues. Germline values: CDR1 WNHNN, CDR2 SYGVQD (reference sequence). CDR3 DNA: TGCGCCACCCTACGGACAGAAAATAGCAATCAGCCCCAGCATTTT. Translated: CATLRTENSNQPQHF.

This clone was detected once. An end of the junction does not agree with germline; a read error may underlie this. Other DNA sequences in the same sample also yield this CDR3. The J gene is TRBJ1-1, the V gene TRBV6-5; a possible D gene is TRBD1 (6 bases). This CDR3 is 15 amino acids long. The germline V gene encodes CDR1 MNHEY and CDR2 SVGAGI. The CDR3 DNA follows: TGTGCCAGCAGTTATGACAGGTCCTTGGGGACTGAAGCCTTCTTT. Amino acid sequence: CASSYDRSLGTEAFF.

The V and J genes are TRBV2 and TRBJ1-1; a possible D gene is TRBD1 (6 bases). Looked up from germline, CDR1 is SNHLY and CDR2 is FYNNEI. The CDR3 has 13 amino acids. Trimming shortened V by 7 bases and J by 2 bases, and 11 bases separated the two germline ends. CDR3 coding DNA: TGTGCCAGCATAAGGACAGCCAACACTGAAGCTTTCTTT. It codes for CASIRTANTEAFF.

The DNA for the CDR3 is TGTGCCAGCAGCCTCGACGGGGCCTCGGGGACAGATACGCAGTATTTT. Translation gives CASSLDGASGTDTQYF. V and J are TRBV7-3 and TRBJ2-3; perhaps D is TRBD1 or TRBD2 (5 bases each). Between the trimmed V and J ends, which lost 5 bases and 3 bases, there was a span of 18 bases. The V gene's germline CDR1 is SGHTA and CDR2 FQGTGA. The CDR3 contains 16 residues. The full variable domain, with the rest looked up from reference TRBV7-3 and TRBJ2-3, is GAGVSQTPSNKVTEKGKYVELRCDPISGHTALYWYRQSLGQGPEFLIYFQGTGAADDSGLPNDRFFAVRPEGSVSTLKIQRTERGDSAVYLCASSLDGASGTDTQYFGPGTRLTVL.

CDR3 in amino acids: CASSFQVMNTEAFF. The DNA of the CDR3 is TGTGCCAGCAGCTTCCAGGTTATGAACACTGAAGCTTTCTTT. The rearrangement uses TRBV11-2 and TRBJ1-1; no firm D call. V was pared by 3 bases and J by 0 bases, with 8 bases between. Looked up from germline, CDR1 is SGHAT and CDR2 is FQNNGV. The CDR3 runs to 14 residues.